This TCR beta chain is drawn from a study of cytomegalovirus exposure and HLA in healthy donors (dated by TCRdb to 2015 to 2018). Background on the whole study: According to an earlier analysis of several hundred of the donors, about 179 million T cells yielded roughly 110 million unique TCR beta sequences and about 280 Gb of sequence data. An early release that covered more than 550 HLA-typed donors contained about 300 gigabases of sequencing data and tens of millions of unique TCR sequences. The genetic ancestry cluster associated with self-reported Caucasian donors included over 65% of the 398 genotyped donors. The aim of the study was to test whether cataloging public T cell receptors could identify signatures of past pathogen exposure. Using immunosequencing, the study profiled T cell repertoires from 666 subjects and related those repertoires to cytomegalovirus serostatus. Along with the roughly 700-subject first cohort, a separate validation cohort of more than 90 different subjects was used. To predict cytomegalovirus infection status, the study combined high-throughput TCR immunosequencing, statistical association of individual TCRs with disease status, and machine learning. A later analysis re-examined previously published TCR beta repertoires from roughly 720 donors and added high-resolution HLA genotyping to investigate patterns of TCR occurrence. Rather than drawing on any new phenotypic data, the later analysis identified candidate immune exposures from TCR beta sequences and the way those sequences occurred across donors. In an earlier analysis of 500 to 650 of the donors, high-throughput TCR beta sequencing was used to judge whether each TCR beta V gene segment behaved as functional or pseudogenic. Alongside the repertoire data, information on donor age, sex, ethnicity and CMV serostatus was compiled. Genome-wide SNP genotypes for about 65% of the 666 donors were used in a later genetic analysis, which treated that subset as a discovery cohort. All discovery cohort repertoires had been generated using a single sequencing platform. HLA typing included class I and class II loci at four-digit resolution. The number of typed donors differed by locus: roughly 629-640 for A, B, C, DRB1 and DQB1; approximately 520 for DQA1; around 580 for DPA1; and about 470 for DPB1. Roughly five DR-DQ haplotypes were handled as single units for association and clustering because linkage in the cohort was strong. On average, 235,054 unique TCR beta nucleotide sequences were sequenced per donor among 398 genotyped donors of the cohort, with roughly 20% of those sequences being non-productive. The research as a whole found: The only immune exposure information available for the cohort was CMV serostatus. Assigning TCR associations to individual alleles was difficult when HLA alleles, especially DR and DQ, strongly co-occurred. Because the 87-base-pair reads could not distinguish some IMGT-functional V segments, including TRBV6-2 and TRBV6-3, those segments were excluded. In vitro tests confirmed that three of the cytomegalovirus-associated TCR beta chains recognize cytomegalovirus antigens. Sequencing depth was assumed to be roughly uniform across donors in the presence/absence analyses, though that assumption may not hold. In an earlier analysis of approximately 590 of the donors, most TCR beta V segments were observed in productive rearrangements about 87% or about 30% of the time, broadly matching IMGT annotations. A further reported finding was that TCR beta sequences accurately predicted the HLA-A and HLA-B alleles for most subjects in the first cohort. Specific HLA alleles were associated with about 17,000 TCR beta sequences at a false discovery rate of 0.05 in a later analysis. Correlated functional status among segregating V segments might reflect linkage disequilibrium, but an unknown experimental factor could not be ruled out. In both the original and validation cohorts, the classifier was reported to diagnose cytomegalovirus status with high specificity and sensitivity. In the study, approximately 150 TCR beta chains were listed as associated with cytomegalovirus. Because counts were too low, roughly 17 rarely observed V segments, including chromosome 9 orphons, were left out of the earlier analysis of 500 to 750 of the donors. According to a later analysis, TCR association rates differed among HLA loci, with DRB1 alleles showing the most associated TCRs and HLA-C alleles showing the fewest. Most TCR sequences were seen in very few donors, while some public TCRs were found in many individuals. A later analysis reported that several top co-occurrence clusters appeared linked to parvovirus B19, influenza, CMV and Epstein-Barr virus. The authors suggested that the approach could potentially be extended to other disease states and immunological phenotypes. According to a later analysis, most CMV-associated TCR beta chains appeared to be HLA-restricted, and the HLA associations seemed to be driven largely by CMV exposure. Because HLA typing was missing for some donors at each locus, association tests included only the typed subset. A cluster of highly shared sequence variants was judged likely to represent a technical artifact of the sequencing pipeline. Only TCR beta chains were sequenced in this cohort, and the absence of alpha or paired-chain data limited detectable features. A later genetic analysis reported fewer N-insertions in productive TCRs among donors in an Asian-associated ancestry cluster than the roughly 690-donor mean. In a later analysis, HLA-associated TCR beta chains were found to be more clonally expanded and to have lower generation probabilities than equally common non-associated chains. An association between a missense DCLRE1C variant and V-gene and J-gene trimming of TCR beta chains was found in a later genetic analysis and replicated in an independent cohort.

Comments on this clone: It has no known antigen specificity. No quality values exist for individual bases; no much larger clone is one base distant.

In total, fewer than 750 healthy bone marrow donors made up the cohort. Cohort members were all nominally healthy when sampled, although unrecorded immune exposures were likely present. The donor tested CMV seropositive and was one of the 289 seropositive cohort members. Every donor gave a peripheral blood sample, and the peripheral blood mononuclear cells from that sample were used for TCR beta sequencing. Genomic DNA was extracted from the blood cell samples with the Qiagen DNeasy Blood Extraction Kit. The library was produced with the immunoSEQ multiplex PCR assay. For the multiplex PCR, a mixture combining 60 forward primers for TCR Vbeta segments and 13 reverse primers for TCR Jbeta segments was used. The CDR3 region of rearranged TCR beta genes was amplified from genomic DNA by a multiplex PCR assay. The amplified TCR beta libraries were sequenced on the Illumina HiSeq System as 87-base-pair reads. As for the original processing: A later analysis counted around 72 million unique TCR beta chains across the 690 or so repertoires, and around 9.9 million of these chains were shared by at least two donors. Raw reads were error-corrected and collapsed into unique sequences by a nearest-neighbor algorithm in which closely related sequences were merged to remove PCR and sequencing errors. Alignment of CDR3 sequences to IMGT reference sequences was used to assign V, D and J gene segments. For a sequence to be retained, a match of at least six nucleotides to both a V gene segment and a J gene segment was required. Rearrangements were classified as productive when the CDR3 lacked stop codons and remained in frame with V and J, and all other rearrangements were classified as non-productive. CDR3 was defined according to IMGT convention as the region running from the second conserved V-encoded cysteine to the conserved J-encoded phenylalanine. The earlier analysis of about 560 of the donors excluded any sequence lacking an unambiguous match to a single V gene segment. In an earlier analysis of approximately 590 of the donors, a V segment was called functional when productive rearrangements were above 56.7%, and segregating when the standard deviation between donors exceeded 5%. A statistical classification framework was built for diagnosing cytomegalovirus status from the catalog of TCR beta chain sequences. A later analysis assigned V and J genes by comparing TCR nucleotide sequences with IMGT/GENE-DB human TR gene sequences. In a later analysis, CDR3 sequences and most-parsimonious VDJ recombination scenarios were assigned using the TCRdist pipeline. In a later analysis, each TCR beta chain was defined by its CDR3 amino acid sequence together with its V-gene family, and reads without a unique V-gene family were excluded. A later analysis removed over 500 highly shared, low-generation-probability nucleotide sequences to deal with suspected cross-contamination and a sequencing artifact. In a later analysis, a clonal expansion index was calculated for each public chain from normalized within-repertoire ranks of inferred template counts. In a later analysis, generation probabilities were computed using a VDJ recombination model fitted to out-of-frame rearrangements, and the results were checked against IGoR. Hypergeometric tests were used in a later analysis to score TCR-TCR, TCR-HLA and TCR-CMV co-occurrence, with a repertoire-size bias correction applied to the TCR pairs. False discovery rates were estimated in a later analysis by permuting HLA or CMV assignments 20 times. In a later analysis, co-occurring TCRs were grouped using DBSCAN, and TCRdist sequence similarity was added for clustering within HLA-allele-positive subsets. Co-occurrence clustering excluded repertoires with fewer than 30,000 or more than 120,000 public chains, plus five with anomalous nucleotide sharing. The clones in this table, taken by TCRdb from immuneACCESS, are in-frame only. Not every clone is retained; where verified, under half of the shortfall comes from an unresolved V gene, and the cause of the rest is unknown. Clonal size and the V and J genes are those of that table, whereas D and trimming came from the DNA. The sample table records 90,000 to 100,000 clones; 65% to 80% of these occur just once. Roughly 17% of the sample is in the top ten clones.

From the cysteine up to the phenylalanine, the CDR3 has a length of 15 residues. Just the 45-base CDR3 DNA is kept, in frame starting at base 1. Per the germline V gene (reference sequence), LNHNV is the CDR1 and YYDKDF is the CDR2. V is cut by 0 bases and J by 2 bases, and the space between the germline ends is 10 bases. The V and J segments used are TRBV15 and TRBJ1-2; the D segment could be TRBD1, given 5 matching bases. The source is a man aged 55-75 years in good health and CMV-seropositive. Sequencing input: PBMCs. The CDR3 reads CATSRDLEGNYGYTF. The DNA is TGTGCCACCAGCAGAGATCTGGAGGGGAACTATGGCTACACCTTC. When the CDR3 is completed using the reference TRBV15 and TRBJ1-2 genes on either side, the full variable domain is DAMVIQNPRYQVTQFGKPVTLSCSQTLNHNVMYWYQQKSSQAPKLLFHYYDKDFNNEADTPDNFQSRRPNTSFCFLDIRSPGLGDTAMYLCATSRDLEGNYGYTFGSGTRLTVV.